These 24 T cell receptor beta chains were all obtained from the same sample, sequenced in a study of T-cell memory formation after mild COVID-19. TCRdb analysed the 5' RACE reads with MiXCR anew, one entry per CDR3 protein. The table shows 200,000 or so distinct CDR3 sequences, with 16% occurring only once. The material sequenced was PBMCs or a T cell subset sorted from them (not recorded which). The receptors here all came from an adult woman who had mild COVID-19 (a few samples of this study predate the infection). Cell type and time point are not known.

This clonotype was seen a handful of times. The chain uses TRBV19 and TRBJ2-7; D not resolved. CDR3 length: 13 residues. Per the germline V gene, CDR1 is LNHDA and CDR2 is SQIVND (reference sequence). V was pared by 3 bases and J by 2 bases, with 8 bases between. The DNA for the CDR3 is TGTGCCAGTAGTATTCCAGGACCCTACGAGCAGTACTTC. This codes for CASSIPGPYEQYF.

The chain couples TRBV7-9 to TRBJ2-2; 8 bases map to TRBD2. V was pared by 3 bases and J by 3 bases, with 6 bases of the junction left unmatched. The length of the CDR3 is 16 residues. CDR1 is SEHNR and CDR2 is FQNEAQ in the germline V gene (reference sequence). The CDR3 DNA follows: TGTGCCAGCAGCTTCGGAGGGACTAGGGACACCGGGGAGCTGTTTTTT. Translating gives CASSFGGTRDTGELFF.

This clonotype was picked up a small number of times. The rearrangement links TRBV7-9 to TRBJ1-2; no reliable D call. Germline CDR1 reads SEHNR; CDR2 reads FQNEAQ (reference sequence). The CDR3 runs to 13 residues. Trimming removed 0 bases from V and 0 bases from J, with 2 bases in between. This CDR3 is CASSLAANYGYTF. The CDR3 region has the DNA TGTGCCAGCAGCTTAGCAGCTAACTATGGCTACACCTTC. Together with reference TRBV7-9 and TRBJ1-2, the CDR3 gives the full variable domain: DTGVSQNPRHKITKRGQNVTFRCDPISEHNRLYWYRQTLGQGPEFLTYFQNEAQLEKSRLLSDRFSAERPKGSFSTLEIQRTEQGDSAMYLCASSLAANYGYTFGSGTRLTVV.

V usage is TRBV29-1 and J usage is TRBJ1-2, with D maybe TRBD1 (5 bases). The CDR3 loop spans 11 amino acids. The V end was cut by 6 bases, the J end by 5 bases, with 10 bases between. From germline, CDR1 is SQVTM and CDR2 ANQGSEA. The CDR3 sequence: CSVDTGYGYTF. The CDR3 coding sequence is TGCAGCGTAGATACAGGTTATGGCTACACCTTC.

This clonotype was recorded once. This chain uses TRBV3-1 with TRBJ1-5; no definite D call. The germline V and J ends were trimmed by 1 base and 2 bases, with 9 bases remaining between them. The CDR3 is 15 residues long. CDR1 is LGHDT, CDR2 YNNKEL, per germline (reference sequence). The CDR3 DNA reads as TGTGCCAGCAGCCAAGGATCTAGTCGCAATCAGCCCCAGCATTTT. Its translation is CASSQGSSRNQPQHF.

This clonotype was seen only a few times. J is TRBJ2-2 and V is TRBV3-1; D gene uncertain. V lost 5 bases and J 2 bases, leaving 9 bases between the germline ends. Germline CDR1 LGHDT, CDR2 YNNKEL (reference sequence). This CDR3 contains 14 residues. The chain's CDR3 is CASSSQVNTGELFF. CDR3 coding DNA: TGTGCCAGCAGCTCGCAAGTTAACACCGGGGAGCTGTTTTTT. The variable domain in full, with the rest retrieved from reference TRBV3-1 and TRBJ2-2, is DTAVSQTPKYLVTQMGNDKSIKCEQNLGHDTMYWYKQDSKKFLKIMFSYNNKELIINETVPNRFSPKSPDKAHLNLHINSLELGDSAVYFCASSSQVNTGELFFGEGSRLTVL.

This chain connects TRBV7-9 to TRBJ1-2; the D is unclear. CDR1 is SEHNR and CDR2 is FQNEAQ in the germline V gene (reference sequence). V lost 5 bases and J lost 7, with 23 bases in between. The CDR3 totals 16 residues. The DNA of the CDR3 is TGTGCCAGCAGCCATACGCCGGCAGCGCAACCCCTTGGCTACACCTTC. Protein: CASSHTPAAQPLGYTF.

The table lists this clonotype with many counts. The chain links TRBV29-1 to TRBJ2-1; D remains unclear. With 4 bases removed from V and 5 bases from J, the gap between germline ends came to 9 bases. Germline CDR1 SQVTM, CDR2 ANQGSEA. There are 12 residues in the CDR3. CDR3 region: CSVVRADNEQFF. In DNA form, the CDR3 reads TGCAGCGTTGTACGGGCAGACAATGAGCAGTTCTTC.

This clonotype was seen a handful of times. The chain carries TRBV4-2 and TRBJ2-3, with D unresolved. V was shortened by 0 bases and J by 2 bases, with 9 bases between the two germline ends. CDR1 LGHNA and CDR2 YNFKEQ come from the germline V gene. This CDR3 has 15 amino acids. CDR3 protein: CASSQDITNTDTQYF. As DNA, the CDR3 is TGTGCCAGCAGCCAAGACATAACTAACACAGATACGCAGTATTTT.

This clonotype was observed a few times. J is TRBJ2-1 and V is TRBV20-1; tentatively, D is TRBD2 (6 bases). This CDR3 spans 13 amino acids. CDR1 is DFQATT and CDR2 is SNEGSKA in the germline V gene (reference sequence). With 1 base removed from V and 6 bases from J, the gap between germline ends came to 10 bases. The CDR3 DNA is TGCAGTGCTAGAGGCGGGGCTCGCAATGAGCAGTTCTTC. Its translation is CSARGGARNEQFF.

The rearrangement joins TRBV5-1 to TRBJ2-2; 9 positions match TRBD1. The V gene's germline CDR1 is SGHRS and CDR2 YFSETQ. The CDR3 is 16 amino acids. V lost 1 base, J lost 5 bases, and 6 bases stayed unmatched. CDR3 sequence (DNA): TGCGCCAGCAGCTTGTTAACAGGGGGCGAGACCGGGGAGCTGTTTTTT. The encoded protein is CASSLLTGGETGELFF.

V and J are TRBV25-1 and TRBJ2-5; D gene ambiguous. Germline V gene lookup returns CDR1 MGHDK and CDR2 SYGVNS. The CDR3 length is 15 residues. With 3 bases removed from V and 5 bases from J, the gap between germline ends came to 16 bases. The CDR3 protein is CASSDTPDVGETQYF. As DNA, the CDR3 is TGTGCCAGCAGTGACACCCCGGACGTAGGGGAGACCCAGTACTTC.

In DNA, the CDR3 is TGTGCCAGCAGCCAAGCGGGGTTCACCGAAGCTTTCTTT. Residues: CASSQAGFTEAFF. The chain links TRBV3-1 to TRBJ1-1; no firm D call. The CDR3 is 13 residues long. The V gene lost 1 base and the J gene lost 8 bases, with 11 bases spanning the gap. Germline-derived CDR1 and CDR2 are LGHDT and YNNKEL (reference sequence).

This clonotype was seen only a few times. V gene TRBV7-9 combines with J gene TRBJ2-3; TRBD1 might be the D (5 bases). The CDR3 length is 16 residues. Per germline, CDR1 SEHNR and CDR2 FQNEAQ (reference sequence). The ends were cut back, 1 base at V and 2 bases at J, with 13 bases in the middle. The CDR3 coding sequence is TGTGCCAGCAGCTTAGTTCTTAGCAGGGTCACAGATACGCAGTATTTT. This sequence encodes CASSLVLSRVTDTQYF.

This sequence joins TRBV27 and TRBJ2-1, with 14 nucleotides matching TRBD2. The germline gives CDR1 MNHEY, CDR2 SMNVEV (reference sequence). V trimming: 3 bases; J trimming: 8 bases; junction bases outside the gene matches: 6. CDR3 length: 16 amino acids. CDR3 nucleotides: TGTGCCAGCAGTTTCTGGACTAGCGGGAGGATTGATGAGCAGTTCTTC. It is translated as CASSFWTSGRIDEQFF.

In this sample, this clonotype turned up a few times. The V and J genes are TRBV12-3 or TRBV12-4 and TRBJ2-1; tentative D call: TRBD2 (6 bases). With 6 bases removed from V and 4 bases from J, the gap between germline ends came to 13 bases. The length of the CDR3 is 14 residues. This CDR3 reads CASSVGGTYNEQFF. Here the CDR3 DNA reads TGTGCCAGCAGCGTAGGTGGGACTTACAATGAGCAGTTCTTC.

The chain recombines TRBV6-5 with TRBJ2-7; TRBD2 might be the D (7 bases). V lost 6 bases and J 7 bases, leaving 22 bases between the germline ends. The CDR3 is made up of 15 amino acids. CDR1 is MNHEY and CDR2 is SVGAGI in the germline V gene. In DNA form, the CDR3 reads TGTGCCAGCAGGCCTGGGGGGGCGTCCCCCGGGGAGCAGTACTTC. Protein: CASRPGGASPGEQYF.

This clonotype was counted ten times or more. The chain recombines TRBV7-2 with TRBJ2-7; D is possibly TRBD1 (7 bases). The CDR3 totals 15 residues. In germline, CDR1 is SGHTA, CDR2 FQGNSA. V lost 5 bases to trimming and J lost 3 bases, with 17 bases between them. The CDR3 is CASSRQTGTGYEQYF. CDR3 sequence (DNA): TGTGCCAGCAGCCGCCAGACAGGGACTGGCTACGAGCAGTACTTC. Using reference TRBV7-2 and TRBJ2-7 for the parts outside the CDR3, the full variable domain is GAGVSQSPSNKVTEKGKDVELRCDPISGHTALYWYRQSLGQGLEFLIYFQGNSAPDKSGLPSDRFSAERTGGSVSTLTIQRTQQEDSAVYLCASSRQTGTGYEQYFGPGTRLTVT.

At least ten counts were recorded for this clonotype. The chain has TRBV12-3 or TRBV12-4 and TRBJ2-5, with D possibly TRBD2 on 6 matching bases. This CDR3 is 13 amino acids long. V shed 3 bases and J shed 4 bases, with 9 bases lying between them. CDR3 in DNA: TGTGCCAGCAGTTTCATGGGGGGAGAGACCCAGTACTTC. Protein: CASSFMGGETQYF.

The CDR3 protein is CASSATSPYEQYF. In nucleotides, the CDR3 is TGCGCCAGCAGCGCCACTTCCCCGTACGAGCAGTACTTC. The gene calls are TRBV23-1 and TRBJ2-7; D is unclear. TRBV23-1 has ORF status, its function being uncertain. Trimming removed 6 bases from V and 4 bases from J, with 13 bases in between. This CDR3 has 13 amino acids.

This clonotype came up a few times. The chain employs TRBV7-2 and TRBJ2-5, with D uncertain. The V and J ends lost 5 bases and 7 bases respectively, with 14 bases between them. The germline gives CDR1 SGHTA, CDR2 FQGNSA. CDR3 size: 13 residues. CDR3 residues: CASSPGQSVTQYF. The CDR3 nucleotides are TGTGCCAGCAGCCCTGGGCAGTCAGTGACCCAGTACTTC.

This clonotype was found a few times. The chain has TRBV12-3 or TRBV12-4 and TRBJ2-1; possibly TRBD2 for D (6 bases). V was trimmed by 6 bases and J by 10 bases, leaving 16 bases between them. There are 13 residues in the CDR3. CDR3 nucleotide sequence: TGTGCCAGCAGCACCCGCAATAGCGGAGAGCAGTTCTTC. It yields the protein CASSTRNSGEQFF.

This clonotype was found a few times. The CDR3 DNA follows: TGTGCCAGCAGCCCTACGGGACAGGGGAGGAATGAGCAGTTCTTC. It is translated as CASSPTGQGRNEQFF. This chain uses TRBV9 with TRBJ2-1; 10 positions agree with TRBD1. The junction had 8 bases not matched to a gene; V was cut back by 4 bases and J by 7 bases. This CDR3 comprises 15 residues. In germline, CDR1 is SGDLS, CDR2 YYNGEE. The complete variable domain, with remaining parts taken from reference TRBV9 and TRBJ2-1, reads DSGVTQTPKHLITATGQRVTLRCSPRSGDLSVYWYQQSLDQGLQFLIQYYNGEERAKGNILERFSAQQFPDLHSELNLSSLELGDSALYFCASSPTGQGRNEQFFGPGTRLTVL.

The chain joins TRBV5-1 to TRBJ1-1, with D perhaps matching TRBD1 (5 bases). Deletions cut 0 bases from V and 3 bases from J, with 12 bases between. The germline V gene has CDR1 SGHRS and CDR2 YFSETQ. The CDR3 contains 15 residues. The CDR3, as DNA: TGCGCCAGCAGCTTGGGCAGCGTGGGGGACACTGAAGCTTTCTTT. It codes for CASSLGSVGDTEAFF.